Listed below are T cell receptor beta chains from one sample, sequenced in a study of blood T cells in healthy people across ages. TCRdb recomputed calls from the 5' RACE reads with MiXCR, one row per CDR3 protein. This table has about a million distinct CDR3 sequences, around two fifths appearing once. Sample: blood. These receptors were obtained from a man aged 18 to 29 in good health. The CDR3 runs from the conserved cysteine through the conserved F or W. The D gene is left open where the match is weak. Only some rows state a clone size, as once, few, many or a class for expanded clones.

v_gene,abundance,d_gene,j_gene,CDR3aa,CDR3nt
TRBV7-6,few,TRBD1,TRBJ2-3,CASSRSGTGGRIDTQYF,TGTGCCAGCAGCAGATCCGGGACAGGGGGTAGAATAGATACGCAGTATTTT
TRBV27,.,.,TRBJ2-7,CASSRQESGEQYF,TGTGCCAGCAGTAGACAGGAGTCGGGGGAGCAGTACTTC
TRBV20-1,.,TRBD1,TRBJ2-7,CSARALGQGGSYEQYF,TGCAGTGCTAGAGCCCTCGGACAGGGAGGCTCCTACGAGCAGTACTTC
TRBV20-1,many,TRBD2,TRBJ2-5,CSARSLAGTQETQYF,TGCAGTGCTAGATCACTAGCGGGGACCCAAGAGACCCAGTACTTC
TRBV21-1,few,.,TRBJ2-2,CASSNKGLRELFF,TGTGCCAGCAGCAATAAGGGTCTGCGGGAGCTGTTTTTT
TRBV24-1,.,TRBD1,TRBJ2-3,CATSGGTGPTDTQYF,TGTGCCACCAGTGGCGGGACAGGACCCACAGATACGCAGTATTTT
TRBV9,.,TRBD1,TRBJ2-7,CANSPPQGALINEQYF,TGTGCCAACAGCCCGCCACAGGGGGCTTTGATCAATGAGCAGTACTTC
TRBV20-1,.,TRBD1,TRBJ1-1,CSAIPRMGQGRGAEAFF,TGCAGTGCTATACCCCGGATGGGACAGGGGAGAGGCGCTGAAGCTTTCTTT
TRBV9,.,.,TRBJ2-1,CASSVDSRSYNEQFF,TGTGCCAGCAGCGTAGATAGCCGCTCCTACAATGAGCAGTTCTTC
TRBV6-5,.,.,TRBJ2-2,CASSSTHRGVRPGELFF,TGTGCCAGCAGTTCCACCCACCGGGGAGTAAGGCCCGGGGAGCTGTTTTTT